This T cell receptor (beta chain) was captured by sequencing in a study of T cells in Graves' hyperthyroidism and ophthalmopathy (dated by TCRdb to the late 2010s). With respect to the entire study: Peripheral blood was sampled at the time of initial diagnosis, prior to any treatment. To identify TCR V-J signatures that set the groups apart, the researchers used a discovery cohort of about a hundred patients, made up of 43 with Graves' ophthalmopathy and some 58 with stable Graves' hyperthyroidism. Prospective prediction of ophthalmopathy was tested in an independent validation cohort consisting of 18 hyperthyroidism patients and around 17 patients who later progressed to ophthalmopathy. The 75 to 100 discovery patients were randomly divided into training and test sets at a 7:3 ratio. The study also compared thyroid tissue and blood T-cell repertoires from about six Graves' hyperthyroidism patients. After blood sampling, hyperthyroidism patients were treated with methimazole at a starting dose of 30 mg daily, and ophthalmopathy patients were treated with high-dose intravenous methylprednisolone. According to the paper, TCR Vbeta CDR3 sequencing was carried out on 135 peripheral blood samples, which came from about 45 ophthalmopathy, roughly 75 hyperthyroidism and around 17 progressor patients.

TCR beta CDR3 regions were amplified from RNA transcripts. The first round of RT-PCR for the TCR CDR3 was performed with the HTBI primer set and the Qiagen OneStep RT-PCR kit. The libraries were constructed in a second round of multiplex PCR and then size-selected and purified. The libraries were sequenced on an Illumina HiSeq2000 using paired-end 100 bp reads. In the authors' own workflow: SOAPnuke was used to process the raw data, with reads discarded if the reads contained adapters or uncalled bases, had a mean Phred below 15, or lacked an exact constant-primer or identifier match. High-quality paired reads were merged with COPE v1.2.5, and unique nucleotide sequences were defined as clonotypes. MiTCR v1.1 was used to align clonotypes to the IMGT TRBV, TRBD and TRBJ reference segments. The analysis was restricted to V-J combinations with a frequency above 0.0001, which together covered 99% to 99.2% of the repertoires. A TCS score was defined as the ratio of F50 (clonal expansion) to E x V (chaos), with BLOSUM62-based TCRdist applied between CDR3 peptides within each V-J. Welch's t-statistics and random forest reduced around 550 V-J features to 10 to 15, which were used in a naive Bayes classifier (R e1071). Clones were called with MiXCR by TCRdb after fastp trimmed the public reads at Q25, and only in-frame beta chains were retained. Entries are consolidated by CDR3 protein sequence, retaining the most common genes and DNA. The V and J calls shown here were made by TCRdb, not taken from the authors' results. The sample table holds about 300,000 distinct CDR3 sequences, of which roughly 20% were seen once. The biggest ten clones account for 35% to 45% of the sample.

Moderately to severely active disease, a Clinical Activity Score of at least 3, a NOSPECS grade of at least 4, and a duration under 3 months were present in ophthalmopathy patients. Patients with uncontrolled infections, other autoimmune diseases, pregnancy or lactation were excluded. Clinical symptoms, serum thyroxine and TRAb, thyroid ultrasound, and orbital computed tomography formed the basis for the diagnoses. PBMCs were isolated from about 9 ml of fresh peripheral blood by Ficoll-Paque density gradient centrifugation. Total RNA was extracted using Trizol reagent, and RNA quality was assessed on an Agilent 2100 Bioanalyzer. Summary of the overall study and its limitations: Sample size was not statistically predetermined, and blinding of investigators to group allocation was not performed. In validation, the model predicted progression to ophthalmopathy with around 71% sensitivity and roughly 72% specificity, a median of around 6.6 months before onset. Most expanded thyroid clonotypes (frequency above 0.001) were also detected in blood, suggesting blood repertoires may reflect thyroid immune responses. In cross-validation, a model built on a 13 V-J signature told ophthalmopathy apart from stable hyperthyroidism with under 90% sensitivity and about 81% specificity, and in testing the same model reached 80%/75%.

For this clonotype: Its specific antigen is unknown. No much larger clone exists at a distance of one base, and base qualities are not known.

Sequences were obtained from blood. This TCR derives from a man aged 50 to 60 with Graves' ophthalmopathy.

For the CDR3, the sequence is CASSLWGVSSGNTIYF. The base sequence is TGTGCCAGCAGTTTATGGGGGGTCTCCTCTGGAAACACCATATATTTT. Here the chain combines TRBV28 and TRBJ1-3; a tentative D match to TRBD1 spans 5 bases. V lost 0 bases and J lost 0 bases; the stretch between them is 9 bases long. Reading the germline V gene gives CDR1 MDHEN and CDR2 SYDVKM. From the cysteine through the phenylalanine, the CDR3 covers 16 amino acids. The retained sequence is limited to the CDR3, 48 bases, with the frame set at the first base.